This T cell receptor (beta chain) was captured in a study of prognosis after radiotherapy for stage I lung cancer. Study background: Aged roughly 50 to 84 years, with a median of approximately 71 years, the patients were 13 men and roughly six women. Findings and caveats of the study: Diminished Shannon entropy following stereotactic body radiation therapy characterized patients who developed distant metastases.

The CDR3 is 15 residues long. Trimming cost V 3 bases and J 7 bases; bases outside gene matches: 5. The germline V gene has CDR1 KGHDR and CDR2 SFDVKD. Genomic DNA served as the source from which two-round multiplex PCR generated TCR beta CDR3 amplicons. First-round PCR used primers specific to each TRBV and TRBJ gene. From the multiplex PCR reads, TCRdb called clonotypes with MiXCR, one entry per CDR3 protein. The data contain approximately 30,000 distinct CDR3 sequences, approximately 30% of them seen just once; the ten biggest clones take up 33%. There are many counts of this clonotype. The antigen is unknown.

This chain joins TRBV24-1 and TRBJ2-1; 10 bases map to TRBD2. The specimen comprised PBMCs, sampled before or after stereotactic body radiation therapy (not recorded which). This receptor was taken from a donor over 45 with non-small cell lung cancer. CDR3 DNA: TGTGCCACCAGTGATCCTAGCGGGAGTGGGAATGAGCAGTTCTTC. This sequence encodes CATSDPSGSGNEQFF.